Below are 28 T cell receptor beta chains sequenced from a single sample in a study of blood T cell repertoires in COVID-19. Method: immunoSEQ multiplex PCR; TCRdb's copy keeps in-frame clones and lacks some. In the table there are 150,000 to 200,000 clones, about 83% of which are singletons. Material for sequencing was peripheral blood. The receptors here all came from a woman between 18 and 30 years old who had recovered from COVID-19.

The CDR3 nucleotides are TGTGCCAGCAGAAACAGGGGGGTCTCCGAGCAGTACGTC. This gives the protein CASRNRGVSEQYV. The J gene is TRBJ2-7, the V gene TRBV6-4, with TRBD1 matching 8 bases. The germline gives CDR1 MRHNA, CDR2 SNTAGT. V gave up 6 bases and J gave up 6 bases; unmatched junction bases: 7. There are 13 residues in the CDR3.

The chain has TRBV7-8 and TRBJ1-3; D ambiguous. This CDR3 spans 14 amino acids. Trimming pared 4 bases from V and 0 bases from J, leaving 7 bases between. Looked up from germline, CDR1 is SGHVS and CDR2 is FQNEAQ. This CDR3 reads CASSYGGSGNTIYF. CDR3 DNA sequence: TGTGCCAGCAGCTATGGAGGCTCTGGAAACACCATATATTTT. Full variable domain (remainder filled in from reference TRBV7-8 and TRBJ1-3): GAGVSQSPRYKVAKRGQDVALRCDPISGHVSLFWYQQALGQGPEFLTYFQNEAQLDKSGLPSDRFFAERPEGSVSTLKIQRTQQEDSAVYLCASSYGGSGNTIYFGEGSWLTVV.

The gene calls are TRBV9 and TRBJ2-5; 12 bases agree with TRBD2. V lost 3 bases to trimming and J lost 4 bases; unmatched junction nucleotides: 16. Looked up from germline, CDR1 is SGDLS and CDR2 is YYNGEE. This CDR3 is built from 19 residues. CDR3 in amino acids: CASSATSGGLYRGGETQYF. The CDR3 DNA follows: TGTGCCAGCAGCGCGACTAGCGGGGGACTCTACCGGGGGGGAGAGACCCAGTACTTC.

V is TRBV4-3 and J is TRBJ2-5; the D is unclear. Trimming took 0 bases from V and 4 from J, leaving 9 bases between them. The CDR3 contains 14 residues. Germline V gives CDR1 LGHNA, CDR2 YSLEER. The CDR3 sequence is CASSQDTAAETQYF. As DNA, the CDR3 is TGCGCCAGCAGCCAAGATACAGCAGCAGAGACCCAGTACTTC.

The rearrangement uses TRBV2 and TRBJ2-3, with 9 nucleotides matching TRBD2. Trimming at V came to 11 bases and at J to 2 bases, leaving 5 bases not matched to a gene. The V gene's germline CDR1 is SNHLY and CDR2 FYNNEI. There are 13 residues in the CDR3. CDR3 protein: CAGGGRDTDTQYF. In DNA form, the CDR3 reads TGTGCCGGCGGCGGGAGGGACACAGATACGCAGTATTTT.

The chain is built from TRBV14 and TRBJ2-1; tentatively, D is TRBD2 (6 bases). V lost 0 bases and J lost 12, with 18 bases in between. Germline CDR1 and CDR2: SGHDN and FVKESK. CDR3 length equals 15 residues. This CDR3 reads CASSQEASEWFVQFF. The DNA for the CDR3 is TGTGCCAGCAGCCAAGAGGCTAGCGAATGGTTCGTGCAGTTCTTC.

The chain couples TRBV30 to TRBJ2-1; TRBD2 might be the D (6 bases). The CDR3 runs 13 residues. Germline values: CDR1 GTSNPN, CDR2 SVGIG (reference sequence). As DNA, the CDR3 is TGTGCTTTAGCGGATAGCTCCTACAATGAGCAGTTCTTC. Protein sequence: CALADSSYNEQFF. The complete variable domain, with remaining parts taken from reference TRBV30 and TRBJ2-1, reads SQTIHQWPATLVQPVGSPLSLECTVEGTSNPNLYWYRQAAGRGLQLLFYSVGIGQISSEVPQNLSASRPQDRQFILSSKKLLLSDSGFYLCALADSSYNEQFFGPGTRLTVL.

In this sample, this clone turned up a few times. CDR3: CASSEEAGTASYEQYF. The CDR3, as DNA: TGTGCCAGCAGTGAAGAGGCCGGGACAGCCTCCTACGAGCAGTACTTC. This chain uses TRBV6-1 with TRBJ2-7; 7 bases match TRBD1. Germline V gene data show CDR1 as MNHNS and CDR2 as SASEGT. With 1 base clipped from V and 0 bases from J, the junction kept 6 bases outside the gene matches. CDR3 size: 16 residues.

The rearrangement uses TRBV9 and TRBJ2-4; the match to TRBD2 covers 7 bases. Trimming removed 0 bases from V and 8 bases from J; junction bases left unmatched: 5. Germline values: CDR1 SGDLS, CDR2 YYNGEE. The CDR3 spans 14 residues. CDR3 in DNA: TGTGCCAGCAGCGTAGAAGGAGGGAGGGACATTCAGTACTTC. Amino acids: CASSVEGGRDIQYF.

The CDR3 loop is CASSYSRDSYEQYF. The CDR3 DNA is TGTGCCAGCAGTTACTCCAGGGATTCCTACGAGCAGTACTTC. The chain couples TRBV6-5 to TRBJ2-7; TRBD1 is a possible D gene (5 bases). The CDR3 loop spans 14 amino acids. Germline V gene lookup returns CDR1 MNHEY and CDR2 SVGAGI. V gave up 0 bases and J gave up 1 base, with 7 bases separating them.

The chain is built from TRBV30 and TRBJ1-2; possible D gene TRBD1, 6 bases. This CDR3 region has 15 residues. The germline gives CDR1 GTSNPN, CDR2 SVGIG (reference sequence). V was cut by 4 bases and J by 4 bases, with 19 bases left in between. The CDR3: CAWNPSSGTLYGYTF. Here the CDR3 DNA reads TGTGCCTGGAACCCGTCCTCCGGGACACTCTATGGCTACACCTTC.

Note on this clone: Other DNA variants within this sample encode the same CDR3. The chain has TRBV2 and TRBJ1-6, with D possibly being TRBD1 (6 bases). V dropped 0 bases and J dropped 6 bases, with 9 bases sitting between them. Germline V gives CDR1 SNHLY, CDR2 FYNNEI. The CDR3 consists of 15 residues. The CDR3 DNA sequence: TGTGCCAGCAGTGAAGCTAGGACAGCTAATTCACCCCTCCACTTT. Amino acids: CASSEARTANSPLHF.

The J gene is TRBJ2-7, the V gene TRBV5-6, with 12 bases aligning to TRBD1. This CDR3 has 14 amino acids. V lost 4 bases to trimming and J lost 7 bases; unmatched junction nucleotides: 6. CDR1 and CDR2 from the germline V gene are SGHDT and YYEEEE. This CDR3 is CASSQGQGAFEQYV. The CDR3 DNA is TGTGCCAGCAGCCAGGGACAGGGGGCGTTTGAGCAGTACGTC.

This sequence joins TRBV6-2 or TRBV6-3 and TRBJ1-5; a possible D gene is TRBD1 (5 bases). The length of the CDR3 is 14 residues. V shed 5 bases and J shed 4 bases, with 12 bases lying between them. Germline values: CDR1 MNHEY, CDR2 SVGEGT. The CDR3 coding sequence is TGTGCCAGCAGTACAACAGGACAAAATCAGCCCCAGCATTTT. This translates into CASSTTGQNQPQHF.

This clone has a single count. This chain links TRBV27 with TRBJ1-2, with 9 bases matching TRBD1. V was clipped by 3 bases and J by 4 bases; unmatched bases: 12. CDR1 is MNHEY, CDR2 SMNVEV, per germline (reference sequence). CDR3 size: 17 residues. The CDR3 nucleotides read TGTGCCAGCAGTTTTATCAGAGGGACAGGGCCGTTCTATGGCTACACCTTC. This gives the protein CASSFIRGTGPFYGYTF.

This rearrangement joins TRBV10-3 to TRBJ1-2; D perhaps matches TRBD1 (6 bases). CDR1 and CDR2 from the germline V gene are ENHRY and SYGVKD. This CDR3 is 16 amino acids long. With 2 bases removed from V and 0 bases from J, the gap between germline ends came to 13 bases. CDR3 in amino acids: CAISEGGGPTNYGYTF. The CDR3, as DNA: TGTGCCATCAGTGAGGGGGGGGGCCCGACTAACTATGGCTACACCTTC.

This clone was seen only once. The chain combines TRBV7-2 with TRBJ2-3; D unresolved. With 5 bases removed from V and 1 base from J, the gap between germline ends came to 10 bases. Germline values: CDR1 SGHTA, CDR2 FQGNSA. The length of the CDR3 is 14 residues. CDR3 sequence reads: CASSPQSGTDTQYF. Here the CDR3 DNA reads TGTGCCAGCAGCCCCCAAAGCGGCACAGATACGCAGTATTTT.

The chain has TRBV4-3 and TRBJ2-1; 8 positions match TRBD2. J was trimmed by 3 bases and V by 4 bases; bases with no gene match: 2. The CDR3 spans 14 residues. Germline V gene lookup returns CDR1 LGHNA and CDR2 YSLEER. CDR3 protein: CASSPAGDYNEQFF. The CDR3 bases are TGCGCCAGCAGCCCAGCGGGGGACTACAATGAGCAGTTCTTC.

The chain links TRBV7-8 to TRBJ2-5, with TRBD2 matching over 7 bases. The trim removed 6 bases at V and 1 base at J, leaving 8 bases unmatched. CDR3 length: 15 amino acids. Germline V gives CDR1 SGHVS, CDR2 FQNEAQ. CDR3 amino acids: CASSFLAATQETQYF. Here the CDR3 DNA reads TGTGCCAGCAGTTTTCTAGCGGCGACCCAAGAGACCCAGTACTTC.

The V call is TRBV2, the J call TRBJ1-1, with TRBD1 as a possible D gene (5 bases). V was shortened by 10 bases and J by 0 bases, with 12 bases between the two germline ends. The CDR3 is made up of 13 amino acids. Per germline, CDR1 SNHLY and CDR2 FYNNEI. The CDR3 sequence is CANTDTMNTEAFF. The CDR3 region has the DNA TGTGCCAATACGGACACGATGAACACTGAAGCTTTCTTT.

CDR3 bases: TGCAGCGTTGAGTGGGCTAGCGGGAGGAAGCAGTTCTTC. This translates into CSVEWASGRKQFF. The rearrangement joins TRBV29-1 to TRBJ2-1, with 11 nucleotides matching TRBD2. The germline V gene encodes CDR1 SQVTM and CDR2 ANQGSEA. CDR3 size: 13 residues. Trimming cost V 3 bases and J 11 bases; bases outside gene matches: 6.

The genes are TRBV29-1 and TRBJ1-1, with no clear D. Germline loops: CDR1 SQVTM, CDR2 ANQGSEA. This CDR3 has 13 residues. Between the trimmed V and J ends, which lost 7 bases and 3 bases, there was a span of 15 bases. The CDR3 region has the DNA TGCAGCGCCACACCAACACCCGACACTGAAGCTTTCTTT. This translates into CSATPTPDTEAFF.

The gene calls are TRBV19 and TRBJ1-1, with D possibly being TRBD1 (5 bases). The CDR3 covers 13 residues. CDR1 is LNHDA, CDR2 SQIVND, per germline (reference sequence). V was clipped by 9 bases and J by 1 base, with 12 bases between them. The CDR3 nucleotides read TGTGCCAGCACGGGACTCCGGAACACTGAAGCTTTCTTT. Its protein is CASTGLRNTEAFF.

CDR3 DNA: TGTGCCAGCAGCTTAGACCGGGAGGGCCTTAAGTCTGCGCAGTATTTT. This gives the protein CASSLDREGLKSAQYF. The V call is TRBV7-2, the J call TRBJ2-3; TRBD2 aligns across 8 bases. There are 16 residues in the CDR3. Losses at the gene ends were 1 base for V and 10 bases for J; bases not matched to a gene: 13. Per the germline V gene, CDR1 is SGHTA and CDR2 is FQGNSA.

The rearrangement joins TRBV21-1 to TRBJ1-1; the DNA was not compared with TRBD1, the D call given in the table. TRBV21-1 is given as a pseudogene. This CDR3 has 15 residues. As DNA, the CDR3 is TGTGCCAGCAGCACCCCTCTGGACAGGGACACTGAAGCTTTCTTT. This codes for CASSTPLDRDTEAFF.

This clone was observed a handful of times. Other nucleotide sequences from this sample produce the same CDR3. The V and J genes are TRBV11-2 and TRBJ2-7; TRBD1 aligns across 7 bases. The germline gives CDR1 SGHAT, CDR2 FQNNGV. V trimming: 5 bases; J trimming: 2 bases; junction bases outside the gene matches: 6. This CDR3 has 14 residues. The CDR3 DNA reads TGTGCCAGCAGCCTCGACAGGGTGGCCTACGAGCAGTACTTC. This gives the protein CASSLDRVAYEQYF.

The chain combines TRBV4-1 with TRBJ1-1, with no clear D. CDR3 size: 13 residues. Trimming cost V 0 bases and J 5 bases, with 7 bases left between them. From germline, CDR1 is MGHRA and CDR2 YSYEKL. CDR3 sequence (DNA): TGCGCCAGCAGCCAAGATCCCGGGACTGAAGCTTTCTTT. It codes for CASSQDPGTEAFF.

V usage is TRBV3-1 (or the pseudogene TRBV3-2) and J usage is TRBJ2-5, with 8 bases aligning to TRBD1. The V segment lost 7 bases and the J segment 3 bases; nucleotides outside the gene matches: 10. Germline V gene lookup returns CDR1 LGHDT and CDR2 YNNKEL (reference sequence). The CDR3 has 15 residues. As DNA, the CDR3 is TGTGCCAGCACCCTGCAGGGGGCCTTGGAAGAGACCCAGTACTTC. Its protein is CASTLQGALEETQYF.